The TCR beta chain under discussion was sequenced for a study of blood T cell repertoires in COVID-19. In the study overall: The study drew acute and convalescent COVID-19 samples from the United States, Italy and Spain. T cells, B-cell-depleted T cells, or PBMCs supplied cDNA or gDNA.

CDR1 is MDHEN and CDR2 is SYDVKM in the germline V gene. The CDR3 consists of 15 residues. Germline trimming cut 5 bases from V and 7 bases from J; bases unmatched to any gene: 9. Source study methods: Amplification of reference gene primers provided the estimated nucleated cell counts. Produced via immunoSEQ multiplex PCR; TCRdb's table is partial and in-frame only. V, J and clone size derive from that table, while D and trimming were established from the DNA sequence. The top ten clones hold 12% to 15% of a sample with under 55,000 clones, about 85% of them seen once. This sequence was found in a human donor in a cohort sampled during active COVID-19. The chain employs TRBV28 and TRBJ2-7, with 12 bases that match TRBD2. Sequencing was performed on peripheral blood. CDR3 protein: CASSVTSGSVSEQYF. DNA for the CDR3: TGTGCCAGCAGTGTGACTAGCGGGAGTGTCTCGGAGCAGTACTTC.